One sample yielded the 14 T cell receptor beta chains listed below, sequenced in a study of human T cells and chemical hapten exposure. Time point of the sample: pre-sensitization, week 0. Treatment here: therapeutic diphenylcyclopropenone sensitization with weekly scalp DPC. TCRdb re-called the RACE reads through MiXCR, storing one row per CDR3 protein. Of roughly 100,000 distinct CDR3 sequences in the sample, roughly 12% are singletons; the top ten hold 1.6%. Material: whole blood, obtained in connection with sensitization to the hapten diphenylcyclopropenone (DPC). Source of these receptors: a woman between 45 and 60 years old with alopecia areata. Some clones in this sample may be carry-over from other donors' samples.

The chain joins TRBV4-2 to TRBJ1-5; D is unresolved. The CDR3 sequence is 13 residues long. V lost 0 bases, J lost 6 bases, and 6 bases lay in between. CDR1 is LGHNA and CDR2 is YNFKEQ in the germline V gene. In DNA form, the CDR3 reads TGTGCCAGCAGCCAAGACATAGGTCAGCCCCAGCATTTT. This gives the protein CASSQDIGQPQHF.

Here the CDR3 reads CASSYSSIETQYF. The CDR3 DNA is TGTGCCAGCAGTTACTCCTCTATCGAGACCCAGTACTTC. The chain links TRBV6-6 to TRBJ2-5; D not certain. The CDR3 spans 13 residues. Between the trimmed V and J ends, which lost 0 bases and 5 bases, there was a span of 7 bases. CDR1 and CDR2 (germline): MNHNY, SVGAGI (reference sequence).

This clonotype was picked up a small number of times. J is TRBJ1-1 and V is TRBV7-6, with 8 bases identical to TRBD1. The length of the CDR3 is 14 residues. Unmatched junction bases numbered 3, after V lost 5 bases and J lost 1 base. Germline loops: CDR1 SGHVS, CDR2 FNYEAQ. The DNA of the CDR3 is TGTGCCAGCAGCCAGGGACAGGCGAACACTGAAGCTTTCTTT. This translates into CASSQGQANTEAFF.

The rearrangement uses TRBV7-2 and TRBJ2-1; D gene unclear. The CDR3 loop spans 13 amino acids. Germline CDR1 and CDR2: SGHTA and FQGNSA. Trimming removed 5 bases from V and 4 bases from J, with 9 bases in between. The CDR3 DNA reads TGTGCCAGCAGCAACACCCTATACAATGAGCAGTTCTTC. Its translation is CASSNTLYNEQFF.

This clonotype occurred many times. The gene calls are TRBV29-1 and TRBJ2-3, with 10 bases identical to TRBD1. The CDR3 runs to 16 residues. The V gene's germline CDR1 is SQVTM and CDR2 ANQGSEA. V lost 0 bases and J lost 1; bases outside the gene matches: 4. CDR3 nucleotide sequence: TGCAGCGTTGAAGAACCCGGGACAGGGGGCACAGATACGCAGTATTTT. It yields the protein CSVEEPGTGGTDTQYF.

A few counts support this clonotype. V gene TRBV2 combines with J gene TRBJ1-4; D is possibly TRBD1 (5 bases). Between the trimmed V and J ends, which lost 6 bases and 4 bases, there was a span of 15 bases. The germline V gene has CDR1 SNHLY and CDR2 FYNNEI. The CDR3 is 15 residues long. This CDR3 is CASRPRQSLNEKLFF. For the CDR3, the DNA is TGTGCCAGCAGACCTAGACAGAGCCTTAATGAAAAACTGTTTTTT.

This clonotype has a handful of counts. V and J are TRBV18 and TRBJ1-1, with D possibly matching TRBD1 (5 bases). Germline V gene data show CDR1 as KGHSH and CDR2 as LQKENI. The CDR3 is 13 amino acids. The V and J ends lost 6 bases and 4 bases respectively, with 12 bases between them. CDR3 loop: CASSATGGTEAFF. Here the CDR3 DNA reads TGTGCCAGCTCCGCGACGGGGGGCACTGAAGCTTTCTTT.

This clonotype was detected only a few times. The CDR3 protein is CASSLRYRDNEQFF. The CDR3, as DNA: TGTGCCAGCAGCTTACGATATCGGGACAATGAGCAGTTCTTC. The chain joins TRBV7-2 to TRBJ2-1; D is uncertain. Germline loops: CDR1 SGHTA, CDR2 FQGNSA. CDR3 size: 14 residues. Trimming removed 2 bases at V and 5 bases at J, with 10 bases between.

This clonotype was recorded a few times. The gene calls are TRBV6-6 and TRBJ1-5; a weak D match, TRBD1 (5 bases). The V end lost 8 bases, the J end lost 5 bases, and 13 bases lay between the germline ends. From germline, CDR1 is MNHNY and CDR2 SVGAGI (reference sequence). This CDR3 is 13 amino acids long. The CDR3 is CASVQGSHQPQHF. CDR3 DNA sequence: TGTGCCAGCGTCCAGGGTAGTCATCAGCCCCAGCATTTT.

The chain combines TRBV20-1 with TRBJ2-5; D might be TRBD1 or TRBD2, each matching 5 bases. Per germline, CDR1 DFQATT and CDR2 SNEGSKA (reference sequence). V lost 6 bases and J 7 bases, leaving 12 bases between the germline ends. CDR3 size: 11 residues. The chain's CDR3 is CSAEGGGTQYF. The CDR3 coding sequence is TGCAGTGCAGAGGGTGGGGGGACCCAGTACTTC.

The sample holds a few counts of this clonotype. The chain has TRBV4-1 and TRBJ1-1; no firm D call. The V gene's germline CDR1 is MGHRA and CDR2 YSYEKL. This CDR3 is built from 14 residues. The V gene lost 0 bases and the J gene lost 6 bases, with 11 bases spanning the gap. The CDR3: CASSQDSGWAEAFF. The CDR3 DNA reads TGCGCCAGCAGCCAAGATTCCGGATGGGCTGAAGCTTTCTTT.

This clonotype was counted only a few times. CDR3 coding DNA: TGCAGTGCTAGGACAGGCATGAACATTCAGTACTTC. Translating it yields CSARTGMNIQYF. The chain carries TRBV20-1 and TRBJ2-4; perhaps TRBD1 as D (6 bases). CDR1 is DFQATT, CDR2 SNEGSKA, per germline (reference sequence). Trimming took 3 bases from V and 7 from J, leaving 10 bases between them. CDR3 length: 12 amino acids.

This clonotype was observed a few times. This rearrangement joins TRBV5-4 to TRBJ2-7; no reliable D call. Germline CDR1 is SGHNT and CDR2 is YYREEE (reference sequence). This CDR3 is built from 13 residues. V lost 4 bases and J lost 6, with 14 bases in between. CDR3 DNA sequence: TGTGCCAGCAGCCTACCCGCCCTCTTCGAGCAGTACTTC. Amino acids: CASSLPALFEQYF.

This chain connects TRBV11-2 to TRBJ2-5; D possibly corresponds to TRBD2 (5 bases). CDR1 and CDR2 from the germline V gene are SGHAT and FQNNGV. V lost 3 bases and J lost 7, with 15 bases in between. The CDR3 spans 14 residues. The CDR3 spells CASSLGSPRGTQYF. CDR3 nucleotide sequence: TGTGCCAGCAGCTTGGGGAGCCCTCGGGGGACCCAGTACTTC. Using reference TRBV11-2 and TRBJ2-5 for the parts outside the CDR3, the full variable domain is EAGVAQSPRYKIIEKRQSVAFWCNPISGHATLYWYQQILGQGPKLLIQFQNNGVVDDSQLPKDRFSAERLKGVDSTLKIQPAKLEDSAVYLCASSLGSPRGTQYFGPGTRLLVL.